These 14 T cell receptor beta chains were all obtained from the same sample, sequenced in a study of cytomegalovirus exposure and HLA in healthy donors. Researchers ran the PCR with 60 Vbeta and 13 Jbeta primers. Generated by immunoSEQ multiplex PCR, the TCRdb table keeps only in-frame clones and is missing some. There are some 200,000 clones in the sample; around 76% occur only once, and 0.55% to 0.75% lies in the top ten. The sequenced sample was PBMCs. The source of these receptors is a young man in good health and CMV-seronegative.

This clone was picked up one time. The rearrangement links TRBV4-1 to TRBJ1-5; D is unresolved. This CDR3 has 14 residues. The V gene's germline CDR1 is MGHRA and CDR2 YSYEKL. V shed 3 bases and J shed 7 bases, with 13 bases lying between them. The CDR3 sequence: CASSQDPGSQPQHF. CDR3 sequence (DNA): TGCGCCAGCAGCCAGGATCCGGGGTCCCAGCCCCAGCATTTT.

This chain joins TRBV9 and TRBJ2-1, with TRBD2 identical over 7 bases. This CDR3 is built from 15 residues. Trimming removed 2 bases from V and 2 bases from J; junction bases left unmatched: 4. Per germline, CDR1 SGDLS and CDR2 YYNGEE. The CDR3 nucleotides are TGTGCCAGCAGCGTGACGGGAGGTGCCTACAATGAGCAGTTCTTC. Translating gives CASSVTGGAYNEQFF.

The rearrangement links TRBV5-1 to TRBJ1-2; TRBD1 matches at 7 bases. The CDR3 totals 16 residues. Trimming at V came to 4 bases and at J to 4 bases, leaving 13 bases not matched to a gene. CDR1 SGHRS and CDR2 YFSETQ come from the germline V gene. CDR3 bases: TGCGCCAGCAGCACCCCTGAGGGACAGACGGGCTATGGCTACACCTTC. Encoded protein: CASSTPEGQTGYGYTF.

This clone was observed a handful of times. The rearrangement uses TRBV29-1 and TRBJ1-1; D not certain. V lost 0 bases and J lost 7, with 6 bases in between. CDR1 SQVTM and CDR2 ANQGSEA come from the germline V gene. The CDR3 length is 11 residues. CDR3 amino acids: CSVEDRDEAFF. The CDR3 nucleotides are TGCAGCGTTGAAGATAGAGATGAAGCTTTCTTT.

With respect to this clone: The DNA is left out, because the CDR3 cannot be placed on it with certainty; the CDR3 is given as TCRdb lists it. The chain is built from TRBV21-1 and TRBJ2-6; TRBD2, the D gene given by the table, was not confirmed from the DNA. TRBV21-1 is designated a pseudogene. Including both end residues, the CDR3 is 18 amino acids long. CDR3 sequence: CASSTCPRFAVGANVLTF.

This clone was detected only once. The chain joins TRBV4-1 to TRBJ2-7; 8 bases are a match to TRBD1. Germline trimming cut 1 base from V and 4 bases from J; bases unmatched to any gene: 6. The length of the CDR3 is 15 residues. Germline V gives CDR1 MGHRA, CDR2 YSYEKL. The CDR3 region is CASSQGRGRGYEQYF. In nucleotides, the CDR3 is TGCGCCAGCAGCCAAGGCAGGGGGCGCGGTTACGAGCAGTACTTC.

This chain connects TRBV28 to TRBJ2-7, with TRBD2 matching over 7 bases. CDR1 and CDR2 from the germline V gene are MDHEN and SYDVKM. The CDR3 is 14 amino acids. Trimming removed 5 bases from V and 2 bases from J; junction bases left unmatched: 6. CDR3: CASSVSGLAYEQYF. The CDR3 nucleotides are TGTGCCAGCAGTGTTAGCGGGCTAGCCTACGAGCAGTACTTC.

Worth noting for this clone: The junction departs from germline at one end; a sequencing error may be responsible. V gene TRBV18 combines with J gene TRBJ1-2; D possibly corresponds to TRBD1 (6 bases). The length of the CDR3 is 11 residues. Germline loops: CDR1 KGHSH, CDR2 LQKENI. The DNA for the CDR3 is TGTGCCAGCTCACCCCAACAGGGAAAATTCTTC. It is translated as CASSPQQGKFF. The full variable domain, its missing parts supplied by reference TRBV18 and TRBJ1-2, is NAGVMQNPRHLVRRRGQEARLRCSPMKGHSHVYWYRQLPEEGLKFMVYLQKENIIDESGMPKERFSAEFPKEGPSILRIQQVVRGDSAAYFCASSPQQGKFFGSGTRLTVV.

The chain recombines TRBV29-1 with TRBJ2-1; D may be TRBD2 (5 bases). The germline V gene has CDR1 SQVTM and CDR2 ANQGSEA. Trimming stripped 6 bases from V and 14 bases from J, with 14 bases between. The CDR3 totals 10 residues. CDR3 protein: CSVRGLTEFF. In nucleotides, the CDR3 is TGCAGCGTCCGCGGACTCACCGAGTTCTTC.

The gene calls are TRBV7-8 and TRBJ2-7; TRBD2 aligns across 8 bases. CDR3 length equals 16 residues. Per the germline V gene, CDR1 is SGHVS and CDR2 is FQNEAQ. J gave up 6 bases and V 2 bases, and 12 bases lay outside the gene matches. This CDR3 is CASSLKGLAGPLEQYF. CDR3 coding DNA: TGTGCCAGCAGCTTAAAAGGGCTAGCGGGCCCCCTCGAGCAGTACTTC.

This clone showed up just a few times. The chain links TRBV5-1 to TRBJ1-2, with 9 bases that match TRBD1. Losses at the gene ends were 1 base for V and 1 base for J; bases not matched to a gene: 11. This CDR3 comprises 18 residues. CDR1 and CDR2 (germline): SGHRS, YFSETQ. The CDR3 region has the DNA TGCGCCAGCAGCTTGTCAGCGGGACAGGGAAGTCTTAACTATGGCTACACCTTC. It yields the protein CASSLSAGQGSLNYGYTF.

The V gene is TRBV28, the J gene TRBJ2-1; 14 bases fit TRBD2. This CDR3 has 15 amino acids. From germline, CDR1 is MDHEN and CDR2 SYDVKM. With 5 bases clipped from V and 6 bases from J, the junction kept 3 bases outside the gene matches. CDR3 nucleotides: TGTGCCAGCAGTACTGGGACTAGCGGGAGCAATGAGCAGTTCTTC. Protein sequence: CASSTGTSGSNEQFF.

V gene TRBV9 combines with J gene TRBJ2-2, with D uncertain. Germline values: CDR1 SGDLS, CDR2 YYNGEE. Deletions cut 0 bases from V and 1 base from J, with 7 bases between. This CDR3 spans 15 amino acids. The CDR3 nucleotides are TGTGCCAGCAGCGTAGGAAACAGGAACACCGGGGAGCTGTTTTTT. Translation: CASSVGNRNTGELFF.

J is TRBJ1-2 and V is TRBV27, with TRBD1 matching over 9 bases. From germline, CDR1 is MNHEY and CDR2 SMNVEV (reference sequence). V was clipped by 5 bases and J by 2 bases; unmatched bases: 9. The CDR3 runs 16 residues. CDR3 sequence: CASSLRQGGMNYGYTF. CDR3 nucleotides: TGTGCCAGCAGTCTAAGACAGGGGGGAATGAACTATGGCTACACCTTC.